Presented here are 26 T cell receptor beta chains from one specimen sequenced in a study of CXCR3-negative and CXCR3-positive naive CD8 T cells. 5' RACE that incorporated UMI labels was used to prepare the TRB cDNA libraries. TCRdb reanalyzed the 5' RACE reads and collapses them to one entry per CDR3 protein, without DNA. The sample spans around 160,000 distinct CDR3 sequences; the ten largest clones claim about 0.3%. Whole-study findings and limits: Naive cells that were CXCR3-positive had more hydrophobic TRB CDR3s (compared with CXCR3-negative naive cells).

Their specific antigens are unknown. Input material: naive CXCR3+ CD8+ T cells from blood. As for subset: CD45RO-CCR7+CD27+CD95- naive CD8+ T cells expressing CXCR3 (TNR3+). The receptors here all came from a human donor in good health. Some clones in this sample may be carry-over from other donors' samples.

CDR3: CSAISGRCYNEQFF. The chain employs TRBV20-1 and TRBJ2-1; TCRdb picks TRBD2, but there is no DNA to check that call. Germline CDR1 DFQATT, CDR2 SNEGSKA (reference sequence). The CDR3 has 14 residues.

The chain uses TRBV9 and TRBJ2-2; TCRdb reports TRBD2, a call that lacks DNA to check it against. The CDR3 runs 18 residues. Germline CDR1 is SGDLS and CDR2 is YYNGEE. CDR3 sequence reads: CASSERLAEGPNTGELFF.

The rearrangement uses TRBV29-1 and TRBJ1-1. The CDR3 spans 12 residues. Germline assignment: CDR1 SQVTM and CDR2 ANQGSEA. The CDR3 loop is CSVLGGRTEAFF.

CDR3 loop: CSAPGSLEAFF. The gene calls are TRBV29-1 and TRBJ1-1. This CDR3 is 11 amino acids long. The germline gives CDR1 SQVTM, CDR2 ANQGSEA.

This chain connects TRBV7-3 to TRBJ1-1; TCRdb's D call of TRBD1 is untestable without DNA. Germline V gene data show CDR1 as SGHTA and CDR2 as FQGTGA. This CDR3 contains 13 residues. The CDR3 reads CASSLAPNTEAFF.

This chain joins TRBV23-1 and TRBJ1-2; TCRdb indicates TRBD1, and absent DNA this call remains unverified. TRBV23-1 is reported as an ORF; its role is uncertain. CDR3 length equals 16 residues. This chain's CDR3 is CASSQAGTGGDYGYTF.

CDR3: CASSSPGTDNTEAFF. This chain connects TRBV5-1 to TRBJ1-1; the D call of TRBD1 rests on TCRdb alone, since no DNA is present to check it. The CDR3 is 15 amino acids. Germline CDR1 SGHRS, CDR2 YFSETQ.

CDR3 amino acids: CASSEDGTGAYGYTF. The V call is TRBV10-2, the J call TRBJ1-2; there is no DNA to check the TCRdb D call of TRBD1. The CDR3 is 15 amino acids. Germline loops: CDR1 WSHSY, CDR2 SAAADI.

The chain joins TRBV29-1 to TRBJ2-7; TCRdb's D gene call, TRBD2, goes unchecked for lack of DNA. The CDR3 runs 15 residues. The germline gives CDR1 SQVTM, CDR2 ANQGSEA. The CDR3 spells CSATETGPNLYEQYF.

J is TRBJ1-1 and V is TRBV2. Germline V lookup: CDR1 SNHLY, CDR2 FYNNEI. This CDR3 is 12 amino acids long. CDR3 loop: CASSDIGKKAFF.

V is TRBV28 and J is TRBJ2-2; TCRdb's D call of TRBD1 is untestable without DNA. The germline V gene encodes CDR1 MDHEN and CDR2 SYDVKM. This CDR3 is built from 15 residues. CDR3 amino acids: CASSRTVGDTGELFF.

V is TRBV12-3 or TRBV12-4 and J is TRBJ1-1; there is no DNA to check the TCRdb D call of TRBD1. The CDR3 length is 14 residues. The CDR3 spells CASSFGQGIAEAFF.

This rearrangement joins TRBV28 to TRBJ2-3; the TCRdb D gene call, TRBD2, has no DNA to confirm it. The CDR3 is 15 amino acids. CDR1 is MDHEN, CDR2 SYDVKM, per germline. This CDR3 reads CASSVRDFSTDTQYF.

The chain is built from TRBV21-1 and TRBJ1-5; the TCRdb D gene call, TRBD1, has no DNA to confirm it. TRBV21-1 is flagged as a pseudogene. The CDR3 totals 16 residues. The CDR3 loop reads CASSKYRGQNNQPQHF.

J is TRBJ2-3 and V is TRBV20-1; TCRdb names TRBD2, which stays unverified in the absence of DNA. Germline values: CDR1 DFQATT, CDR2 SNEGSKA (reference sequence). The CDR3 is made up of 15 amino acids. The CDR3 reads CSIGEDLFVADTQYF.

This chain's CDR3 is CASSLGPAGEAFF. V is TRBV27 and J is TRBJ1-1. CDR3 size: 13 residues. Germline assignment: CDR1 MNHEY and CDR2 SMNVEV (reference sequence).

The chain employs TRBV10-3 and TRBJ1-1; TCRdb proposes TRBD1, but this gene call is untestable without DNA. The length of the CDR3 is 15 residues. CDR1 is ENHRY and CDR2 is SYGVKD in the germline V gene. The CDR3: CAISDTGTENTEAFF.

This chain joins TRBV21-1 and TRBJ2-5. TRBV21-1 is a pseudogene. The CDR3 extends over 15 amino acids. CDR3: CASSKDRRYQETQYF.

This sequence joins TRBV29-1 and TRBJ2-3. CDR3 length: 15 amino acids. Germline V lookup: CDR1 SQVTM, CDR2 ANQGSEA. This CDR3 reads CSVEERGRSTDTQYF.

The V and J genes are TRBV7-9 and TRBJ1-1. Germline V lookup: CDR1 SEHNR, CDR2 FQNEAQ (reference sequence). The CDR3 length is 12 residues. The CDR3 is CASSSTSAQAFF.

The V and J genes are TRBV5-1 and TRBJ2-3; the D call of TRBD2 rests on TCRdb alone, since no DNA is present to check it. The CDR3 has 17 amino acids. Germline-derived CDR1 and CDR2 are SGHRS and YFSETQ. The CDR3 spells CASSGGLAGASTDTQYF.

The V call is TRBV5-4, the J call TRBJ2-7; TCRdb returns TRBD1, unconfirmable since there is no DNA. The V gene's germline CDR1 is SGHNT and CDR2 YYREEE (reference sequence). The CDR3 has 15 residues. The CDR3 protein is CASSSGTGTTYEQYF.

This chain links TRBV29-1 with TRBJ1-1; TCRdb calls TRBD1, which cannot be checked without DNA. This CDR3 spans 15 amino acids. Germline CDR1 SQVTM, CDR2 ANQGSEA. The CDR3 loop is CSVAQELEENTEAFF. The variable domain in full, with the rest retrieved from reference TRBV29-1 and TRBJ1-1, is SAVISQKPSRDICQRGTSLTIQCQVDSQVTMMFWYRQQPGQSLTLIATANQGSEATYESGFVIDKFPISRPNLTFSTLTVSNMSPEDSSIYLCSVAQELEENTEAFFGQGTRLTVV.

The V call is TRBV7-7, the J call TRBJ2-5. The CDR3 has 14 residues. Per germline, CDR1 SSHAT and CDR2 FNYEAQ (reference sequence). The CDR3 loop reads CASSLGAQKETQYF.

The rearrangement links TRBV28 to TRBJ2-7; TCRdb's D gene call, TRBD2, goes unchecked for lack of DNA. CDR1 is MDHEN and CDR2 is SYDVKM in the germline V gene. This CDR3 has 13 residues. The chain's CDR3 is CASSLPYGNEQYF.

This chain connects TRBV7-9 to TRBJ2-5; TCRdb's D gene call, TRBD1, goes unchecked for lack of DNA. The CDR3 runs 12 residues. CDR1 and CDR2 (germline): SEHNR, FQNEAQ (reference sequence). The chain's CDR3 is CALWGLQETQYF.